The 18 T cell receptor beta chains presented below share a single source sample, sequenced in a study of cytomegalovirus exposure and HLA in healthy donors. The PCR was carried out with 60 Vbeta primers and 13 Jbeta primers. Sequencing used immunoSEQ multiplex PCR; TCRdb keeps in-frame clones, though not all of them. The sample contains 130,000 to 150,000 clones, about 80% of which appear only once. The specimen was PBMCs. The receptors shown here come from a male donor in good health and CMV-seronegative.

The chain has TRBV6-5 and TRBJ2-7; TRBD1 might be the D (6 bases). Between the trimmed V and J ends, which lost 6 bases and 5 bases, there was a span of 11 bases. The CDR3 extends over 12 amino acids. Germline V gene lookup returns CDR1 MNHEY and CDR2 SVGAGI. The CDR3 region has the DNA TGTGCCAGCAGGGATCCAGGGGACGAGCAGTACTTC. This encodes CASRDPGDEQYF.

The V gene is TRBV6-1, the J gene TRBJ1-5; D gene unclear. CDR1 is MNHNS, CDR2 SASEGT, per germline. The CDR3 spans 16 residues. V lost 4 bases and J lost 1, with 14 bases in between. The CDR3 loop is CASSVSTARSNQPQHF. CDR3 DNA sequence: TGTGCCAGCAGTGTATCGACTGCTCGGAGCAATCAGCCCCAGCATTTT.

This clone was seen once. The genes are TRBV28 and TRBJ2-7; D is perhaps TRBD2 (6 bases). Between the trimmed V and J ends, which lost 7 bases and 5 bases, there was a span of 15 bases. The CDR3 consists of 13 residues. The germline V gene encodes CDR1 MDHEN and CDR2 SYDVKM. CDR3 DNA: TGTGCCAGCACTCCTGGAGGGATCCACGAGCAGTACTTC. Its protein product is CASTPGGIHEQYF.

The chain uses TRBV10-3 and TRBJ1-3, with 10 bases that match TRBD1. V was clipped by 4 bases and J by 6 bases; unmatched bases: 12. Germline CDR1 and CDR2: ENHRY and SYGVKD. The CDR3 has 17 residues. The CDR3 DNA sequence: TGTGCCATCAGTGGCCCGCGGGGACAGGGGAGGGAAAACACCATATATTTT. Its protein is CAISGPRGQGRENTIYF.

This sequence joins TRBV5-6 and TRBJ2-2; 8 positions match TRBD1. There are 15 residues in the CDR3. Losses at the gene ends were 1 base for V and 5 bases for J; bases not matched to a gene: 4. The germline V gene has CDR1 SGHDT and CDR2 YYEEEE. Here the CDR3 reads CASSLRRQGTGELFF. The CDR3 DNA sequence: TGTGCCAGCAGCTTGCGACGACAGGGGACCGGGGAGCTGTTTTTT.

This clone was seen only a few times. The CDR3 sequence: CAISDGSGTSSYNEQFF. The CDR3 DNA is TGTGCCATCAGTGACGGATCCGGGACTAGCAGTTACAATGAGCAGTTCTTC. The rearrangement joins TRBV10-3 to TRBJ2-1; 9 nucleotides agree with TRBD2. The CDR3 spans 17 residues. Germline CDR1 is ENHRY and CDR2 is SYGVKD. Trimming took 3 bases from V and 4 from J; bases not matched to a gene: 10.

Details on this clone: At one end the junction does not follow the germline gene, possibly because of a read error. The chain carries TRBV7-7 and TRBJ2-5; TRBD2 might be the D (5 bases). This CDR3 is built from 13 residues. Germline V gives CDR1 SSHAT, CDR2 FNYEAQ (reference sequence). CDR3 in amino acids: CASSLAGKETQYF. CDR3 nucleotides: TGTGCTAGCAGCTTAGCCGGGAAAGAGACCCAGTACTTC.

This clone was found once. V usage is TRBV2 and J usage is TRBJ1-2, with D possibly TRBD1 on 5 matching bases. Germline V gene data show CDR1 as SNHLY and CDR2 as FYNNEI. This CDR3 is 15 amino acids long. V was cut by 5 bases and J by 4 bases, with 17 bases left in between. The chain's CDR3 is CASSRIVRDGYGYTF. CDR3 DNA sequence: TGTGCCAGCAGTAGGATTGTGCGGGACGGCTATGGCTACACCTTC.

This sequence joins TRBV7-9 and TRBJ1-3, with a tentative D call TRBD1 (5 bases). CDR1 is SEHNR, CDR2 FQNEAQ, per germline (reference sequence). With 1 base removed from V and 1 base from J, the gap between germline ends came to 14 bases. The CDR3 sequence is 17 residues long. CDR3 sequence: CASSLVGRRESGNTIYF. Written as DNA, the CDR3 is TGTGCCAGCAGCTTAGTGGGTCGCAGGGAATCTGGAAACACCATATATTTT. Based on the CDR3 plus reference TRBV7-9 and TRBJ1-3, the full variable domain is DTGVSQNPRHKITKRGQNVTFRCDPISEHNRLYWYRQTLGQGPEFLTYFQNEAQLEKSRLLSDRFSAERPKGSFSTLEIQRTEQGDSAMYLCASSLVGRRESGNTIYFGEGSWLTVV.

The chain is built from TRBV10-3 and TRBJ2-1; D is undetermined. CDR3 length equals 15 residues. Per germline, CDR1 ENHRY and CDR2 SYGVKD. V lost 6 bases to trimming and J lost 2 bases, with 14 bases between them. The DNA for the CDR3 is TGTGCCATCAGCGACTCGAATGAACCCTACAATGAGCAGTTCTTC. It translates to CAISDSNEPYNEQFF.

In DNA, the CDR3 is TGTGCCAGCTCACGGGACAGTAGATTCTATGGCTACACCTTC. Encoded protein: CASSRDSRFYGYTF. This chain connects TRBV18 to TRBJ1-2; 7 bases fit TRBD1. Germline trimming cut 4 bases from V and 4 bases from J; bases unmatched to any gene: 6. Germline V gene sequence: CDR1 KGHSH, CDR2 LQKENI. CDR3 length: 14 amino acids.

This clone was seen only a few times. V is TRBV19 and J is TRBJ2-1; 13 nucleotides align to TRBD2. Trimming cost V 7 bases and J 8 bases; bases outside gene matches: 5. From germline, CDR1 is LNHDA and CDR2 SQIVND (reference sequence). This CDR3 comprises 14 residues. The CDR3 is CASTRTSGGYEQFF. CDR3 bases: TGTGCCAGTACCCGGACTAGCGGGGGCTATGAGCAGTTCTTC.

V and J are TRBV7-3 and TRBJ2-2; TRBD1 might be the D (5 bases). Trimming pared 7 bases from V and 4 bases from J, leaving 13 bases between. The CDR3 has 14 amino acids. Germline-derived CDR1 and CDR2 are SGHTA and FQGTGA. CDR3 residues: CASKAGQSTGELFF. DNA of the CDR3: TGTGCCAGCAAGGCAGGGCAAAGCACCGGGGAGCTGTTTTTT.

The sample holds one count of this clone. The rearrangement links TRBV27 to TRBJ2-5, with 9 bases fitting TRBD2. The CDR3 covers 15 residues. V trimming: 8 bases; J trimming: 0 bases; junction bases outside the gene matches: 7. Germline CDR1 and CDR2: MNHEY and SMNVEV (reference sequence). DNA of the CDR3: TGTGCCAGCGGTAGCGGGGGAGGGTACCAAGAGACCCAGTACTTC. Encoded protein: CASGSGGGYQETQYF.

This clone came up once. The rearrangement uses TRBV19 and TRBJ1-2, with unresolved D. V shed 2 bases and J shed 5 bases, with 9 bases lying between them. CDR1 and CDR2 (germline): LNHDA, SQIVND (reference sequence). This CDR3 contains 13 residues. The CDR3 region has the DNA TGTGCCAGTAGTATAAACGGGGAATATGGCTACACCTTC. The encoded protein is CASSINGEYGYTF. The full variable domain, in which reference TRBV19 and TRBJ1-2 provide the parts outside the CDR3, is DGGITQSPKYLFRKEGQNVTLSCEQNLNHDAMYWYRQDPGQGLRLIYYSQIVNDFQKGDIAEGYSVSREKKESFPLTVTSAQKNPTAFYLCASSINGEYGYTFGSGTRLTVV.

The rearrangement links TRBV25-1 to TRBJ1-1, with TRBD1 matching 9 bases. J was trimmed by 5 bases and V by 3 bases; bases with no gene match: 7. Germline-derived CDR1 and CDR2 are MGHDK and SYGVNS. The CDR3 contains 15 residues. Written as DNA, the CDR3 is TGTGCCAGCAGTGATTTCGGACAGGGGAGAACTGAAGCTTTCTTT. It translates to CASSDFGQGRTEAFF. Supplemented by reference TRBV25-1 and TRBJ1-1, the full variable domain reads EADIYQTPRYLVIGTGKKITLECSQTMGHDKMYWYQQDPGMELHLIHYSYGVNSTEKGDLSSESTVSRIRTEHFPLTLESARPSHTSQYLCASSDFGQGRTEAFFGQGTRLTVV.

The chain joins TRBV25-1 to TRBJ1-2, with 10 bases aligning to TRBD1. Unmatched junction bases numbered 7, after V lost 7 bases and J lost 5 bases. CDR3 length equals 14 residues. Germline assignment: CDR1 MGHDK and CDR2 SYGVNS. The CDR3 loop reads CASNSGQGTYGYTF. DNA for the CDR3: TGTGCCAGCAATTCGGGACAGGGGACTTATGGCTACACCTTC.

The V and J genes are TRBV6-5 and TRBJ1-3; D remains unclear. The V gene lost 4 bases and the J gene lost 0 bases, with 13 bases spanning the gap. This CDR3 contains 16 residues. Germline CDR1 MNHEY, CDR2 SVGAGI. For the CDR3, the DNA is TGTGCCAGCAGTTTTGGAGGGCGAAACTCTGGAAACACCATATATTTT. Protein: CASSFGGRNSGNTIYF.